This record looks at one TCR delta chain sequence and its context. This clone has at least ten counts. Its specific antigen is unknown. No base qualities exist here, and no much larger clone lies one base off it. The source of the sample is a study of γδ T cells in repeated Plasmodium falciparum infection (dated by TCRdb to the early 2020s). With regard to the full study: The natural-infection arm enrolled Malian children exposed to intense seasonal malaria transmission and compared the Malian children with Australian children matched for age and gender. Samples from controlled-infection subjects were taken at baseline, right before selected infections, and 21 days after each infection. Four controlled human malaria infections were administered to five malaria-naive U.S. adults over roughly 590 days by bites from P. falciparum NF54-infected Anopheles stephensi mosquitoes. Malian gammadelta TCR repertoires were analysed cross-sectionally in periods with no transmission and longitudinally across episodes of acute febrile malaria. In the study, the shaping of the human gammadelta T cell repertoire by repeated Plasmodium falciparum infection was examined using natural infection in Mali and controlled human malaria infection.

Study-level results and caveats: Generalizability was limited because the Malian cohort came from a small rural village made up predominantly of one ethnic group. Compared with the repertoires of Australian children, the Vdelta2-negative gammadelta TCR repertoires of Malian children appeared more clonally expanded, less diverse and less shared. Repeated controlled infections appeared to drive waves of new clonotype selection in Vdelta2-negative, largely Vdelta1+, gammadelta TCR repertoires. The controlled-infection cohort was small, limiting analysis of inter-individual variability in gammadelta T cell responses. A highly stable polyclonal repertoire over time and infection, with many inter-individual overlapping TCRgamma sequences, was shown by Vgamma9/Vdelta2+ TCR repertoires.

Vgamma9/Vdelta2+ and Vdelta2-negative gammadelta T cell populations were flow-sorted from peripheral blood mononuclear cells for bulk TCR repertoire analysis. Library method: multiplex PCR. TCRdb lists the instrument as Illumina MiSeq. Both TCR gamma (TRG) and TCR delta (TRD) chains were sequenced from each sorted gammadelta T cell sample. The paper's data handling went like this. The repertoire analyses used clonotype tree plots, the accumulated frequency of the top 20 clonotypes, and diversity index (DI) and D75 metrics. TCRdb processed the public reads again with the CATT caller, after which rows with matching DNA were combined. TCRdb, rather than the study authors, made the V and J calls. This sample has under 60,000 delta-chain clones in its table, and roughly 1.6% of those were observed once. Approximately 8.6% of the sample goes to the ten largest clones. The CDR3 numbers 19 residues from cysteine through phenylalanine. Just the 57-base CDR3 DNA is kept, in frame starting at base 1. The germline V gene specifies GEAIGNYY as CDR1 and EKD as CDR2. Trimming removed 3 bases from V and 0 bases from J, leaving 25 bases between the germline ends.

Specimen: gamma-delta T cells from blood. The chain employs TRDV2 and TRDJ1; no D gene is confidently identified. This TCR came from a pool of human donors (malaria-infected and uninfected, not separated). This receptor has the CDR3 CACDRVRTTISHNTDKLIF. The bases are TGTGCCTGTGACCGCGTACGTACAACAATTAGCCATAACACCGATAAACTCATCTTT.